Below are 2 T cell receptor beta chains sequenced from a single sample in a study of blood T cell repertoires in COVID-19. Some clones are missing from TCRdb's copy, which holds only in-frame ones; the method was immunoSEQ multiplex PCR. The sample has 20,000 to 30,000 clones, approximately 86% seen once. The sample was peripheral blood. These receptors came from a man aged 50 to 60 with active COVID-19.

The chain has TRBV5-1 and TRBJ1-5; D unclear. Germline V lookup: CDR1 SGHRS, CDR2 YFSETQ. V was clipped by 1 base and J by 3 bases, with 8 bases between them. This CDR3 spans 14 amino acids. CDR3: CASSLNGDNQPQHF. As DNA, the CDR3 is TGCGCCAGCAGCTTGAATGGAGACAATCAGCCCCAGCATTTT.

V gene TRBV19 combines with J gene TRBJ2-1, with 14 bases fitting TRBD2. CDR1 and CDR2 (germline): LNHDA, SQIVND (reference sequence). V was clipped by 8 bases and J by 2 bases; unmatched bases: 11. The CDR3 extends over 18 amino acids. CDR3 amino acids: CASQGTSGSVLPYNEQFF. DNA for the CDR3: TGTGCCAGTCAAGGGACTAGCGGGAGTGTTTTGCCCTACAATGAGCAGTTCTTC.